These T cell receptor beta chains were read from a single sample in a study of blood T cell repertoires in COVID-19. Profiling relied on immunoSEQ multiplex PCR, and the TCRdb table lists in-frame clones only, not all of them. The data hold some 260,000 clones, with more than 85% observed a single time. Specimen: PBMCs or T cells enriched from blood (not recorded which). The source of these receptors is a man aged 40-55 years who had recovered from COVID-19. CDR3s include the opening cysteine and the closing phenylalanine or tryptophan. The D gene is left open where the match is weak. Clone size is not always given. Where it is, it says once, few, many or a class for expanded clones.

j_call clone_size d_call v_call cdr3_nt cdr3_aa
TRBJ2-7 - - TRBV11-2 TGTGCCAGCAGCTTCCCGGGGAGGTACGAGCAGTACTTC CASSFPGRYEQYF
TRBJ2-1 - - TRBV7-9 TGTGCCAGCAGCTTAGACTCAAGGGGGAGGGATTCCTACAATGAGCAGTTCTTC CASSLDSRGRDSYNEQFF
TRBJ1-5 - - TRBV7-2 TGTGCCAGCAGCTTAGACGCGACAGGAAGCAATCAGCCCCAGCATTTT CASSLDATGSNQPQHF
TRBJ1-2 - - TRBV18 TGTGCCAGCTCACCACCCCAGGGGAGTTCCGGAGGCTACACCTTC CASSPPQGSSGGYTF
TRBJ1-5 - - TRBV2 TGTGCCAGCAGTGAAAAGATAATTACTGGTATACGGCCCCAGCATTTT CASSEKIITGIRPQHF
TRBJ1-5 - TRBD1 TRBV30 TGTGCCTGGAGTGTAGGGACAGAATATAGCAATCAGCCCCAGCATTTT CAWSVGTEYSNQPQHF
TRBJ2-1 few TRBD2 TRBV28 TGTGCCAGCAGTCCGACTAGCGGGATCTACAATGAGCAGTTCTTC CASSPTSGIYNEQFF
TRBJ1-1 few - TRBV27 TGTGCCAGCAGGAACTATAAGGTTACGAACACTGAAGCTTTCTTT CASRNYKVTNTEAFF
TRBJ2-5 - - TRBV19 TGTGCCAGTGGGACCGCAGGGGCGCGAGAGACCCAGTACTTC CASGTAGARETQYF
TRBJ2-3 - TRBD2 TRBV5-5 TGTGCCAGCAGCGGAGGGACTAGCGGACTCACAGATACGCAGTATTTT CASSGGTSGLTDTQYF
TRBJ2-1 - - TRBV9 TGTGCCAGCAGCGCTGGGAGCTCCTACAATGAGCAGTTCTTC CASSAGSSYNEQFF
TRBJ2-7 - - TRBV28 TGTGCCAGCAGATCCTCGGGTGGGAGCCAAACCTACGAGCAGTACTTC CASRSSGGSQTYEQYF
TRBJ2-5 - TRBD2 TRBV5-1 TGCGCCAGCAGCTTGGCGCTAGCGGTACAAGAGACCCAGTACTTC CASSLALAVQETQYF
TRBJ2-7 - TRBD1 TRBV10-3 TGTGCCATCAGCCAACAGGGGGAAGGGACCTACGAGCAGTACTTC CAISQQGEGTYEQYF
TRBJ1-5 - - TRBV28 TGTGCCAGCAGTTTGGAATCAGGGGTGAATCAGCCCCAGCATTTT CASSLESGVNQPQHF
TRBJ2-1 - - TRBV4-2 TGTGCCAGCAGCCCCCAGGGGATAGCGAGCTCCTACAATGAGCAGTTCTTC CASSPQGIASSYNEQFF
TRBJ2-7 - TRBD2 TRBV28 TGTGCCACTAGCATCAGAGCGGGAGGTAGCTACGAGCAGTACTTC CATSIRAGGSYEQYF
TRBJ1-4 - TRBD1 TRBV27 TGTGCCAGCAGTCGGGGGACAGGGATGTGGGAAAAACTGTTTTTT CASSRGTGMWEKLFF
TRBJ2-1 - - TRBV6-6 TGTGCCAGCAGCTCCCGAGAGAACAATGAGCAGTTCTTC CASSSRENNEQFF
TRBJ2-7 - TRBD2 TRBV15 TGTGCCACCAGCAACGACGGCACTAGCGGGGCCTACGAGCAGTACTTC CATSNDGTSGAYEQYF
TRBJ1-6 - TRBD1 TRBV6-5 TGTGCCAGCAGCCCCGAGAGGACAGGGCGTTCACCCCTCCACTTT CASSPERTGRSPLHF
TRBJ1-1 - - TRBV5-5 TGTGCCAGCAGCTTGCAACAGGCAAACACTGAAGCTTTCTTT CASSLQQANTEAFF
TRBJ2-7 - - TRBV4-1 TGCGCCAGCAGCCAAGAGGGCCAGAGCTCCTACGAGCAGTACTTC CASSQEGQSSYEQYF
TRBJ2-7 - - TRBV5-1 TGCGCCAGCAGCCCGCTGGGGGGTCCATCCTACGAGCAGTACTTC CASSPLGGPSYEQYF
TRBJ2-2 - - TRBV6-7 TGTGCCAGCAGTTACTCTCAACGGGGCGGGGACACCGGGGAGCTGTTTTTT CASSYSQRGGDTGELFF
TRBJ2-1 - - TRBV12-3/TRBV12-4 TGTGCCAGCAGCGTGTCGGTAGATGAGCAGTTCTTC CASSVSVDEQFF
TRBJ1-2 - - TRBV18 TGTGCCAGCTCACCATCTCGGACTCTAGGTGGTCATGGCTACACCTTC CASSPSRTLGGHGYTF
TRBJ1-3 - TRBD1 TRBV28 TGTGCCAGCAGTCCCGATCCGACAGGGGCCCTGAGGAACACCATATATTTT CASSPDPTGALRNTIYF
TRBJ1-5 - TRBD1 TRBV6-5 TGTGCCAGCAGTTACGACAGGGGGGCGAATCAGCCCCAGCATTTT CASSYDRGANQPQHF
TRBJ2-7 - - TRBV7-9 TGTGCCAGCAGCTTAGATGGCGGGGATTACGAGCAGTACTTC CASSLDGGDYEQYF
TRBJ2-7 - TRBD2 TRBV7-2 TGTGCCAGCAGCTTAGGGACTAGCGGGAAAAACTTAATCTACGAGCAGTACTTC CASSLGTSGKNLIYEQYF
TRBJ2-2 - - TRBV7-2 TGTGCCAGCAGCTTAGGGCGGCCGGGACTAGGGGGCAGCGGGGAGCTGTTTTTT CASSLGRPGLGGSGELFF